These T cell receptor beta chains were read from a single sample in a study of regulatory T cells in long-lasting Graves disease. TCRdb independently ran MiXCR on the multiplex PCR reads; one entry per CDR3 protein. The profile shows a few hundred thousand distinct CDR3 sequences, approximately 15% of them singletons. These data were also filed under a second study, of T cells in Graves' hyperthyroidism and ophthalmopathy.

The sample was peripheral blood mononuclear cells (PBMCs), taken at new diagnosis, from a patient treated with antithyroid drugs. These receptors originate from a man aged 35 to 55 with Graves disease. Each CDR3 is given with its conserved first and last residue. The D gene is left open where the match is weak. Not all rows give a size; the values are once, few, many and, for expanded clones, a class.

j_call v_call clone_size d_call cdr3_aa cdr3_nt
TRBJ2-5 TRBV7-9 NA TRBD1 CASSRTGVLKTQYF TGTGCCAGCAGTCGGACAGGAGTCCTGAAGACCCAGTACTTC
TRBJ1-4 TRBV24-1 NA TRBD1 CATSDSGTGFEKLFF TGTGCCACCAGTGATTCCGGGACAGGGTTTGAAAAACTGTTTTTT
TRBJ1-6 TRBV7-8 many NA CASSSRGLNSPLHF TGTGCCAGCAGCTCAAGGGGTCTTAATTCACCCCTCCACTTT
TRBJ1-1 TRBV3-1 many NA CASSQDGPLVKGAFF TGTGCCAGCAGCCAAGATGGACCTCTGGTCAAGGGAGCTTTCTTT
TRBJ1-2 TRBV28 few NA CASSPRPNYGYTF TGTGCCAGCAGCCCGAGGCCTAACTATGGCTACACCTTC
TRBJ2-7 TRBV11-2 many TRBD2 CASSWGGDYEQYF TGTGCCAGCAGCTGGGGGGGGGACTACGAGCAGTACTTC
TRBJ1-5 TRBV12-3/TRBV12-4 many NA CASSLIQSNQPQHF TGTGCCAGCAGTTTAATACAAAGCAATCAGCCCCAGCATTTT
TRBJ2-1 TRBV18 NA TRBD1 CASSPRQGDNEQFF TGTGCCAGCTCGCCGCGACAGGGCGACAATGAGCAGTTCTTC
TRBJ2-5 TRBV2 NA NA CASPRLSDQETQYF TGTGCCAGCCCCAGGCTTTCCGACCAAGAGACCCAGTACTTC
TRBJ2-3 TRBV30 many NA CAWSLKGTDTQYF TGTGCCTGGAGTCTAAAAGGCACAGATACGCAGTATTTT
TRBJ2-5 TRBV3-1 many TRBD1 CASTDQGQGIPQYF TGTGCCAGCACCGACCAAGGACAGGGGATTCCCCAGTACTTC